This TCR beta chain is drawn from a study of T cell repertoires in cytomegalovirus infection. TCRdb redid the calling of the reads with MiXCR, one entry per CDR3 protein. Of about 69,000 distinct CDR3 sequences listed, about 29% are singletons. As regards this clonotype: No antigen is known for it.

Per the germline V gene, CDR1 is LNHDA and CDR2 is SQIVND (reference sequence). Trimming stripped 5 bases from V and 5 bases from J, with 15 bases between. This CDR3 spans 14 amino acids. This material consisted of CD8+ T cells from cultured PBMCs, taken from culture after CMV antigen stimulation. The sequence came from a human donor in good health (CMV status not recorded). Some clones in this sample may be carry-over from other donors' samples. V usage is TRBV19 and J usage is TRBJ2-5; D possibly corresponds to TRBD2 (5 bases). CDR3 region: CASSSRVAEETQYF. CDR3 bases: TGTGCCAGTAGTTCGCGGGTGGCGGAGGAGACCCAGTACTTC.